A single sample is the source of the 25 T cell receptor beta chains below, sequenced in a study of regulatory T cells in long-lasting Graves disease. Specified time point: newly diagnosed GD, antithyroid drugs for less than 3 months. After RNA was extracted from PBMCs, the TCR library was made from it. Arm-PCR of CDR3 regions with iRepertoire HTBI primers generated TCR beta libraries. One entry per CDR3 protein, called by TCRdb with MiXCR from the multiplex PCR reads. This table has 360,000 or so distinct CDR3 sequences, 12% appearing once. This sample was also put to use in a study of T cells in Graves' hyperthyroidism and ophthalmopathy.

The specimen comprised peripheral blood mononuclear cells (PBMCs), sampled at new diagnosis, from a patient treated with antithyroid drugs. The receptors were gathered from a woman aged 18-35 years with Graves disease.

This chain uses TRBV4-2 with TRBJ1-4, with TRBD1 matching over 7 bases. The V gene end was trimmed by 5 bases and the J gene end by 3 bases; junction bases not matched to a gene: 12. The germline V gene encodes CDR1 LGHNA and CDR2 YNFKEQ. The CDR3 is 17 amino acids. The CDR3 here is CASSGQEISIANEKLFF. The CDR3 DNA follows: TGTGCCAGCAGCGGACAGGAGATAAGTATCGCTAATGAAAAACTGTTTTTT.

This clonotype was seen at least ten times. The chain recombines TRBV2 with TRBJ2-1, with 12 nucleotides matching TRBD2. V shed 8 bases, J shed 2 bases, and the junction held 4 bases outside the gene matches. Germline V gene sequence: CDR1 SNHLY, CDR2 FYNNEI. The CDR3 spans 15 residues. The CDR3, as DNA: TGTGCCAGCCCGAGACTAGCGGGAGCCTACAATGAGCAGTTCTTC. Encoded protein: CASPRLAGAYNEQFF.

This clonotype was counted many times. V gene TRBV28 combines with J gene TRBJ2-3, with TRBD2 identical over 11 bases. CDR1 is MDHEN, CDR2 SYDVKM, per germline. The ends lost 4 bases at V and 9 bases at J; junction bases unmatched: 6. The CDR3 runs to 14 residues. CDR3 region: CASSSGLAASTQYF. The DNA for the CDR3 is TGTGCCAGCAGTTCGGGACTAGCGGCCTCGACGCAGTATTTT. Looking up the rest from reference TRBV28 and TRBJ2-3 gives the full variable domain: DVKVTQSSRYLVKRTGEKVFLECVQDMDHENMFWYRQDPGLGLRLIYFSYDVKMKEKGDIPEGYSVSREKKERFSLILESASTNQTSMYLCASSSGLAASTQYFGPGTRLTVL.

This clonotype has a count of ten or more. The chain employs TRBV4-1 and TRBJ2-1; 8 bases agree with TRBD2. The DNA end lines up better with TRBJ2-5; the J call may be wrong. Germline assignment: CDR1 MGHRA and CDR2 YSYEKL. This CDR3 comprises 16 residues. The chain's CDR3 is CASSQAGTRGWETQYF. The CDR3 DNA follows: TGCGCCAGCAGCCAAGCCGGGACTAGAGGCTGGGAGACCCAGTACTTC.

The CDR3 DNA reads TGCGCCAGCAGCCAAGAAACAGGCCGGTGGTATCTTGGCTACACCTTC. Amino acid sequence: CASSQETGRWYLGYTF. The V and J genes are TRBV4-3 and TRBJ1-2, with D possibly matching TRBD1 (5 bases). The CDR3 has 16 residues. Germline V gene lookup returns CDR1 LGHNA and CDR2 YSLEER. V lost 0 bases to trimming and J lost 7 bases, with 18 bases between them.

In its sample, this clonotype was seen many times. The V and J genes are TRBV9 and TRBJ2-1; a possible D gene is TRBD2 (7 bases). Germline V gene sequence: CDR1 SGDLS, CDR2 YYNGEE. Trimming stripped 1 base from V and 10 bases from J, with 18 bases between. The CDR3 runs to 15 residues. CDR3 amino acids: CASSVLGGREQEQFF. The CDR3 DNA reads TGTGCCAGCAGCGTATTAGGGGGGAGGGAGCAGGAGCAGTTCTTC.

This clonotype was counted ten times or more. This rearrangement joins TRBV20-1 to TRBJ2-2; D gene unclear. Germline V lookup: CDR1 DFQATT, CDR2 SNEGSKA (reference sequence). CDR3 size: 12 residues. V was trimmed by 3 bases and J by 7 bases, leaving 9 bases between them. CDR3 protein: CSASKGGGELFF. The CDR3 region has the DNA TGCAGTGCTAGTAAAGGTGGCGGGGAGCTGTTTTTT.

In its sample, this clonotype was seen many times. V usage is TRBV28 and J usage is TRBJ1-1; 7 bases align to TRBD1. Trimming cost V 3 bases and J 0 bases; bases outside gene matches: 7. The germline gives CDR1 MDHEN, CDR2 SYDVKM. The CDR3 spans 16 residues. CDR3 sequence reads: CASSFLGRGMNTEAFF. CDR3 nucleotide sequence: TGTGCCAGCAGTTTTTTGGGCAGGGGGATGAACACTGAAGCTTTCTTT.

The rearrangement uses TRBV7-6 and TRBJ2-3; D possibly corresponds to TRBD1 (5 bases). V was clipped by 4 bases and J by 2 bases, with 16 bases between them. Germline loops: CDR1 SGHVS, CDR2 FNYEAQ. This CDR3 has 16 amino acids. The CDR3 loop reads CASSSTTGPYTDTQYF. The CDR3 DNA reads TGTGCCAGCAGCTCAACAACAGGACCCTACACAGATACGCAGTATTTT.

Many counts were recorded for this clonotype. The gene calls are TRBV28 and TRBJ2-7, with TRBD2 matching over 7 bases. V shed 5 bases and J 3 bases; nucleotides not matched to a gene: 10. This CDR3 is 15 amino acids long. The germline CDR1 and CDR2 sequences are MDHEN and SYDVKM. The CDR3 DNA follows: TGTGCCAGCAGTGCAAAGCCGGGAGGCGGCTACGAGCAGTACTTC. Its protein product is CASSAKPGGGYEQYF.

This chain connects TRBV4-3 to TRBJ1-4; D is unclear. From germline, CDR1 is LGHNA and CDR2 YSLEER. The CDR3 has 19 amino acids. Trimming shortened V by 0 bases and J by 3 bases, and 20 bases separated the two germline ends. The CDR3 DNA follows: TGCGCCAGCAGCCAAGAATCCCCTTATTATTCCGCAGCTAATGAAAAACTGTTTTTT. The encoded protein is CASSQESPYYSAANEKLFF.

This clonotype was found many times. The DNA of the CDR3 is TGTGCCACCAGTGATCCCGGGACTAGCGGGGACGAGCAGTACTTC. It encodes CATSDPGTSGDEQYF. The chain is built from TRBV24-1 and TRBJ2-7; 13 bases are shared with TRBD2. Germline values: CDR1 KGHDR, CDR2 SFDVKD. J gave up 5 bases and V 3 bases, and 3 bases lay outside the gene matches. CDR3 length: 15 residues.

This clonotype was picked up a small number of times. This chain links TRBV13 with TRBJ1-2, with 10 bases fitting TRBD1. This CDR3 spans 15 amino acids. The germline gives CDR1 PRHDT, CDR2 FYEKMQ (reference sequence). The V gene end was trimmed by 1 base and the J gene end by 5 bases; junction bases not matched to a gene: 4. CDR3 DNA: TGTGCCAGCAGCTTAGTTCCGGACAGGGGGTATGGCTACACCTTC. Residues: CASSLVPDRGYGYTF.

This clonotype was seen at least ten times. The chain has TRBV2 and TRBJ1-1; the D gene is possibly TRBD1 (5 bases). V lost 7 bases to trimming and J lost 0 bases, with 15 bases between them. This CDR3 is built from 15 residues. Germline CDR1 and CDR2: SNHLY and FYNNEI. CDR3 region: CASIFLGVLNTEAFF. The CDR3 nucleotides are TGTGCCAGCATCTTTTTAGGGGTCTTGAACACTGAAGCTTTCTTT. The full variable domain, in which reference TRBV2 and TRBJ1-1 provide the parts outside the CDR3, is EPEVTQTPSHQVTQMGQEVILRCVPISNHLYFYWYRQILGQKVEFLVSFYNNEISEKSEIFDDQFSVERPDGSNFTLKIRSTKLEDSAMYFCASIFLGVLNTEAFFGQGTRLTVV.

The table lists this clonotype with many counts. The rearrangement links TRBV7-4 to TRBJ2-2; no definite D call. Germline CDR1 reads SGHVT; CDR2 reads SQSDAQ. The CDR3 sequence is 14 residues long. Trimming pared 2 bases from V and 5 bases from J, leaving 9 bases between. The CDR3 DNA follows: TGTGCCAGCAGCTTAAATCGCAGAACCGGGGAGCTGTTTTTT. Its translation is CASSLNRRTGELFF.

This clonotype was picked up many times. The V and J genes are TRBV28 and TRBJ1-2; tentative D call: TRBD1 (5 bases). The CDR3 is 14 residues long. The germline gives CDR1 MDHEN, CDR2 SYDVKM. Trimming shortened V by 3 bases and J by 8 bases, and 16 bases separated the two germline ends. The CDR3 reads CASSLGVSSGGYTF. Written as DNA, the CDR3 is TGTGCCAGCAGTTTGGGGGTTTCCTCAGGCGGCTACACCTTC.

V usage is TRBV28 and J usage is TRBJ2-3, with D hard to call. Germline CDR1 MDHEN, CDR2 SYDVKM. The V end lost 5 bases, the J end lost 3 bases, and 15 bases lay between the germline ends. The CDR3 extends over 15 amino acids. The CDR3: CASSPTRSRTDTQYF. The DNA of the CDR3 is TGTGCCAGCAGTCCCACCCGGTCCCGAACAGATACGCAGTATTTT.

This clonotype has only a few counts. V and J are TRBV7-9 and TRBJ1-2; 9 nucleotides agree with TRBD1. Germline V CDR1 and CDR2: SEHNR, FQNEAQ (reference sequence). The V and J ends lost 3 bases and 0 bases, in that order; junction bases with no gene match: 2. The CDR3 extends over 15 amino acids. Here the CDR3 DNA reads TGTGCCAGCAGCTTTTACAGGGGGCCTAACTATGGCTACACCTTC. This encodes CASSFYRGPNYGYTF.

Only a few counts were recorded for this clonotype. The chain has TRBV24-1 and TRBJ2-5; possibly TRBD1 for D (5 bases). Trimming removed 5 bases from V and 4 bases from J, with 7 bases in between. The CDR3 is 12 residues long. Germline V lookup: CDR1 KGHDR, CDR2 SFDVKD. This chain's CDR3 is CATSAQGETQYF. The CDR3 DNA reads TGTGCCACCAGTGCCCAGGGAGAGACCCAGTACTTC.

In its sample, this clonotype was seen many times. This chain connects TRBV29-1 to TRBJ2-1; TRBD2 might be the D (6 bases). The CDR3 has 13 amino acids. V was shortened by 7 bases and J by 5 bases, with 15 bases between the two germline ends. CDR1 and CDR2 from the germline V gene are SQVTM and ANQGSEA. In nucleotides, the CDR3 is TGCAGCGGTAATAGCGGACGGGACAATGAGCAGTTCTTC. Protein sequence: CSGNSGRDNEQFF.

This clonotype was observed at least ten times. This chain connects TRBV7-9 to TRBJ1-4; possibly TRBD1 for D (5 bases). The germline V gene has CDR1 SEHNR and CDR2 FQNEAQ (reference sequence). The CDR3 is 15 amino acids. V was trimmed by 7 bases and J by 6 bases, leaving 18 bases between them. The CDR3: CASTTAGSKDEKLFF. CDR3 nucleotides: TGTGCCAGCACCACCGCAGGGAGTAAGGATGAAAAACTGTTTTTT.

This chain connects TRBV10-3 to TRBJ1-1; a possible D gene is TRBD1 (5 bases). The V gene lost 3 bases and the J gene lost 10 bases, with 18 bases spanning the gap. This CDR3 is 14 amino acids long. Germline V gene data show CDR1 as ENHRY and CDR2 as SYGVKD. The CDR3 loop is CAISEQQALPGAFF. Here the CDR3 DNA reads TGTGCCATCAGTGAACAACAGGCACTCCCGGGAGCTTTCTTT.

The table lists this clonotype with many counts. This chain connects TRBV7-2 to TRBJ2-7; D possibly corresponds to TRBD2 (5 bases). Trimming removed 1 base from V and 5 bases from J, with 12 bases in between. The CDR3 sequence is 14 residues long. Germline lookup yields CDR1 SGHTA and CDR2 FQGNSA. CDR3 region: CASSLVWTGNEQYF. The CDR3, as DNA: TGTGCCAGCAGCTTAGTATGGACGGGAAACGAGCAGTACTTC.

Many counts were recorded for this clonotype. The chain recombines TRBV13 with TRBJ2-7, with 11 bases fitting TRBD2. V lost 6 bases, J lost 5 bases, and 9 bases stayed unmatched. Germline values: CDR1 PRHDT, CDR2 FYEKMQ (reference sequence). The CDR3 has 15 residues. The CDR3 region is CASSWIAGGKDEQYF. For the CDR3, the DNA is TGTGCCAGCAGTTGGATAGCGGGAGGGAAGGACGAGCAGTACTTC.

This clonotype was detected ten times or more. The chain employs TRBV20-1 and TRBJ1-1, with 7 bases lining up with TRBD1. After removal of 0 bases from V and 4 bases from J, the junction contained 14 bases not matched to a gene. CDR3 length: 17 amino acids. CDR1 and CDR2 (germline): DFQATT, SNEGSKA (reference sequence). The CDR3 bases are TGCAGTGCTAGAGATCGAGACAGGGCGAAGAGGGGCACTGAAGCTTTCTTT. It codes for CSARDRDRAKRGTEAFF.